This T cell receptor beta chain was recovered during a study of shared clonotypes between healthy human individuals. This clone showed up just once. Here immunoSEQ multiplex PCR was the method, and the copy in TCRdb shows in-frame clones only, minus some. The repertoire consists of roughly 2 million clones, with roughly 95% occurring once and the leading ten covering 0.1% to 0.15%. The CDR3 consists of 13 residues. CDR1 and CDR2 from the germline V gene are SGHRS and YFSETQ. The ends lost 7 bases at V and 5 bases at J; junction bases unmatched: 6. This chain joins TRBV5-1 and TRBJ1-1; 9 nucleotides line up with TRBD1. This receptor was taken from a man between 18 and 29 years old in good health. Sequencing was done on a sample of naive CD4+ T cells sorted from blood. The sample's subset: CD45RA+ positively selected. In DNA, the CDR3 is TGCGCCAGCTATACAGGGGGCGGGACTGAAGCTTTCTTT. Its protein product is CASYTGGGTEAFF.